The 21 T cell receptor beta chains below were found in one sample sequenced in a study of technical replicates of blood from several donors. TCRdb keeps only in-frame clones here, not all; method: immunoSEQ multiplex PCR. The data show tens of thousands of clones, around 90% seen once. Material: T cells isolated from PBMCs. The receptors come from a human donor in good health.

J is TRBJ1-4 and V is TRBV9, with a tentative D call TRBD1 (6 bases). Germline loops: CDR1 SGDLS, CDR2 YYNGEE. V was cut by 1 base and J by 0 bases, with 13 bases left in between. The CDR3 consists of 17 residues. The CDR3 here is CASSVNYQGSTNEKLFF. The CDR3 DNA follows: TGTGCCAGCAGCGTAAATTATCAGGGGTCAACTAATGAAAAACTGTTTTTT.

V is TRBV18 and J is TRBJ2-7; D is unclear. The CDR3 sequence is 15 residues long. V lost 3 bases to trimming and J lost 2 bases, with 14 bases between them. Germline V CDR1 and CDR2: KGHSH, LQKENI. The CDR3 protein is CASSPQDISPYEQYF. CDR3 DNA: TGTGCCAGCTCACCCCAGGATATCAGCCCCTACGAGCAGTACTTC.

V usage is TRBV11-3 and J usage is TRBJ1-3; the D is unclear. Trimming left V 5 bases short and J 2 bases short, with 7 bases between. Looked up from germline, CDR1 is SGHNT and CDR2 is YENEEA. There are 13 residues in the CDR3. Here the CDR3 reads CASSPEPGNTIYF. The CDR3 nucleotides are TGTGCCAGCAGCCCAGAACCTGGAAACACCATATATTTT.

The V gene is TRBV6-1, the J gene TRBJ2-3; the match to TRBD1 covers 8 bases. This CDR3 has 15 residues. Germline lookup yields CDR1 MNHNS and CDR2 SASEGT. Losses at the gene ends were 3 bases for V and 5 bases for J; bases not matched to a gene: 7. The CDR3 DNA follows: TGTGCCAGCAGTGAGGACAGGGAGATCATAGATACGCAGTATTTT. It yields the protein CASSEDREIIDTQYF.

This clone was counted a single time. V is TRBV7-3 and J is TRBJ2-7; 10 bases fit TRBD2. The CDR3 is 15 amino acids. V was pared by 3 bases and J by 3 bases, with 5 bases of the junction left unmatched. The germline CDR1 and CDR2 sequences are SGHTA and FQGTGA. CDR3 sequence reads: CASSLAGTSDYEQYF. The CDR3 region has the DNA TGTGCCAGCAGCTTGGCCGGGACTAGCGACTACGAGCAGTACTTC.

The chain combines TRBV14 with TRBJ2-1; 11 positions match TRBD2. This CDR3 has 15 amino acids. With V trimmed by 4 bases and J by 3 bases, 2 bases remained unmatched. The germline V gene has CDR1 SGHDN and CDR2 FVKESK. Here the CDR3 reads CASSPLAGVYNEQFF. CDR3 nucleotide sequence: TGTGCCAGCAGCCCACTAGCGGGAGTCTACAATGAGCAGTTCTTC.

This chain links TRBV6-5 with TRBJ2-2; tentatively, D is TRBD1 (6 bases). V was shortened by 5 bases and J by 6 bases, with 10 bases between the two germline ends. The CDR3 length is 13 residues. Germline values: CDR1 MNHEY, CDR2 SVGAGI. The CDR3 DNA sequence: TGTGCCAGCAGTAGGGGGAGCGCCGGGGAGCTGTTTTTT. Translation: CASSRGSAGELFF.

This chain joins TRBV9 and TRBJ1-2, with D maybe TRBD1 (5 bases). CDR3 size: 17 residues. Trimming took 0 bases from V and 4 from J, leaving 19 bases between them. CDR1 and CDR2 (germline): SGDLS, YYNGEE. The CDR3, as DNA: TGTGCCAGCAGCGTAGGTGGAGGGGCAGACTATTTCTATGGCTACACCTTC. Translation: CASSVGGGADYFYGYTF.

The CDR3 loop is CASSPDRGTYGYTF. In DNA, the CDR3 is TGCGCCAGCAGCCCGGACAGGGGCACCTATGGCTACACCTTC. The J gene is TRBJ1-2, the V gene TRBV4-3, with 9 bases matching TRBD1. The CDR3 has 14 residues. V shed 4 bases, J shed 4 bases, and the junction held 4 bases outside the gene matches. Looked up from germline, CDR1 is LGHNA and CDR2 is YSLEER.

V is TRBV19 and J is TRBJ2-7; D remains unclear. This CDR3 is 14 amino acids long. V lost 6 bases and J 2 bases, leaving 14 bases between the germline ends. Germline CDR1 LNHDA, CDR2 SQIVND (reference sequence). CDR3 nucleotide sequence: TGTGCCAGTAGCCCCAGCGAGACCCCCTACGAGCAGTACTTC. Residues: CASSPSETPYEQYF.

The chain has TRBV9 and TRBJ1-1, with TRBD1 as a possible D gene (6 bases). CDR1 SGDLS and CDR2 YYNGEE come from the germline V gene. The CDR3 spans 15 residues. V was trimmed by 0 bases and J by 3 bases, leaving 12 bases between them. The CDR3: CASSVEGGRYTEAFF. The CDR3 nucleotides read TGTGCCAGCAGCGTAGAGGGGGGGAGATACACTGAAGCTTTCTTT.

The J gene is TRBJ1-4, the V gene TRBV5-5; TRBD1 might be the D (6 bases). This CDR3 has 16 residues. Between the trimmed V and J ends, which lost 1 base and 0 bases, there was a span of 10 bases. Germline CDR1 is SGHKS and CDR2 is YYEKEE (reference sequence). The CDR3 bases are TGTGCCAGCAGCTTGAACAGGGCCGCAACTAATGAAAAACTGTTTTTT. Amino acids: CASSLNRAATNEKLFF. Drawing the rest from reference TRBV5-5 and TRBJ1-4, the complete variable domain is DAGVTQSPTHLIKTRGQQVTLRCSPISGHKSVSWYQQVLGQGPQFIFQYYEKEERGRGNFPDRFSARQFPNYSSELNVNALLLGDSALYLCASSLNRAATNEKLFFGSGTQLSVL.

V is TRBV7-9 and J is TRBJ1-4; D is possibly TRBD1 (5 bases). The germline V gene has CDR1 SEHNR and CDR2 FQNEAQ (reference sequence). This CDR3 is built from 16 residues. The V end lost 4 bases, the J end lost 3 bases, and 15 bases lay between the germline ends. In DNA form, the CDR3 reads TGTGCCAGCAGCTCGGCTATACAGGTGGCTAATGAAAAACTGTTTTTT. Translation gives CASSSAIQVANEKLFF.

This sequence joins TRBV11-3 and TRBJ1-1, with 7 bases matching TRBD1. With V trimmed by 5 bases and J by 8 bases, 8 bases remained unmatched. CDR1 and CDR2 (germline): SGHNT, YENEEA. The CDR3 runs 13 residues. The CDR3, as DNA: TGTGCCAGCAGCCCTGGGTGGACAGGCGAAGCTTTCTTT. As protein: CASSPGWTGEAFF.

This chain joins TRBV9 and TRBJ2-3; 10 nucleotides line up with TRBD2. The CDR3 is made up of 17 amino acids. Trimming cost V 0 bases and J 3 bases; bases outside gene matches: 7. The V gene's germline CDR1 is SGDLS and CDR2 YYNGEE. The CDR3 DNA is TGTGCCAGCAGCGTAGGGTGGAGCGGGAGGGGAACAGATACGCAGTATTTT. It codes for CASSVGWSGRGTDTQYF.

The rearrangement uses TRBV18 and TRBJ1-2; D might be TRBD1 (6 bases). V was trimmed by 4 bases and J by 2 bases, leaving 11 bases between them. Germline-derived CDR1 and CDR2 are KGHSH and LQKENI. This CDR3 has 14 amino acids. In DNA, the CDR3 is TGTGCCAGCTCACTCGGACAGACCAACTATGGCTACACCTTC. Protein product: CASSLGQTNYGYTF.

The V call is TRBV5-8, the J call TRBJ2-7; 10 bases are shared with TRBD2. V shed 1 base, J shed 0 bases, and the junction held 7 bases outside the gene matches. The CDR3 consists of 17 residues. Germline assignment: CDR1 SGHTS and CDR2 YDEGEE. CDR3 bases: TGTGCCAGCAGCTTGCAACTCTGGACTAGCGGCTCCTACGAGCAGTACTTC. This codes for CASSLQLWTSGSYEQYF.

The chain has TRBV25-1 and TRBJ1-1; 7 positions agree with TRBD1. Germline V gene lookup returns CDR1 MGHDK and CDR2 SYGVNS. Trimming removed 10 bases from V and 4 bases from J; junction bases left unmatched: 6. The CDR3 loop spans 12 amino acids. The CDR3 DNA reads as TGTGCCACCCAAGACAGGGTCACTGAAGCTTTCTTT. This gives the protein CATQDRVTEAFF. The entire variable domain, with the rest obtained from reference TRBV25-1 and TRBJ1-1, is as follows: EADIYQTPRYLVIGTGKKITLECSQTMGHDKMYWYQQDPGMELHLIHYSYGVNSTEKGDLSSESTVSRIRTEHFPLTLESARPSHTSQYLCATQDRVTEAFFGQGTRLTVV.

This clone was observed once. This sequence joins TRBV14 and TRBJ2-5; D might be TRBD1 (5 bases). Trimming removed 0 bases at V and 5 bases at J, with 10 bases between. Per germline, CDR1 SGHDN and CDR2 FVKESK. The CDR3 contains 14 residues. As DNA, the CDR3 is TGTGCCAGCAGCCAAGATCTGGGGCGTGAGACCCAGTACTTC. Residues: CASSQDLGRETQYF.

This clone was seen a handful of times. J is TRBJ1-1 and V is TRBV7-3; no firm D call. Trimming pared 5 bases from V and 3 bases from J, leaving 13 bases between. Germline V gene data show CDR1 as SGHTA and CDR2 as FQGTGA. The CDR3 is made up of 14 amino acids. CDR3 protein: CASSRSVGDTEAFF. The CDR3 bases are TGTGCCAGCAGCCGAAGTGTCGGTGACACTGAAGCTTTCTTT.

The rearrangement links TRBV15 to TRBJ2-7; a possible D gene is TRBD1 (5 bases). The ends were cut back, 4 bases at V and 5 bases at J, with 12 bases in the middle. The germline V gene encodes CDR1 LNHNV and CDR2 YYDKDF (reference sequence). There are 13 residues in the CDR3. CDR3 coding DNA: TGTGCCACCAGCACCATTGACAGCCACGAGCAGTACTTC. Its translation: CATSTIDSHEQYF. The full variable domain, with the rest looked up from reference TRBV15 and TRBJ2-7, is DAMVIQNPRYQVTQFGKPVTLSCSQTLNHNVMYWYQQKSSQAPKLLFHYYDKDFNNEADTPDNFQSRRPNTSFCFLDIRSPGLGDTAMYLCATSTIDSHEQYFGPGTRLTVT.